This TCR beta chain was sequenced during a study of cytomegalovirus exposure and HLA in healthy donors. Study-level background: One earlier analysis, a look at about 179 million T cells, found around 110 million unique TCR beta sequences.

Deletions cut 6 bases from V and 3 bases from J, with 15 bases between. Germline V gene data show CDR1 as MNHEY and CDR2 as SMNVEV (reference sequence). The CDR3 is 14 residues long. Turning to this clone: Its matching antigen is unknown.

Though probably carrying unrecorded immune exposures, donors were nominally healthy at sampling. Findings and caveats of the study: Apparent HLA restriction characterized most CMV-associated TCR beta chains in a later analysis.

In the PCR, 60 Vbeta and 13 Jbeta primers were used. How the authors handled the data: Counted up in a later analysis, unique TCR beta chains came to 65 million to 100 million, with around 10 million shared. Sequenced by immunoSEQ multiplex PCR; TCRdb stores in-frame clones only, minus some. That table is the source of V, J and clone size, and D and trimming were worked out from the DNA. The sample records about 190,000 clones, 81% being singletons. This TCR was recovered from a woman between 25 and 40 years old in good health and CMV-seronegative. V gene TRBV27 combines with J gene TRBJ2-7, with D perhaps TRBD2 (6 bases). The sequencing input was PBMCs. The CDR3: CASSGTPNYYEQYF. The CDR3 bases are TGTGCCAGCAGCGGGACTCCAAACTACTACGAGCAGTACTTC.